The entry below gives a single TCR beta chain sequence along with its context. In the source study's methods: From reference gene primer amplification, estimates of nucleated cell counts were derived. Clones were sequenced by immunoSEQ multiplex PCR, and TCRdb holds only the in-frame ones, with some missing. That table is the source of V, J and clone size, and D and trimming were worked out from the DNA. The repertoire holds 240,000 or so clones, with roughly nine tenths as singletons. These data come from a study of blood T cell repertoires in COVID-19. As for the study in general: T cells, B-cell-depleted T cells, or PBMCs supplied cDNA or gDNA.

Sequencing was performed on peripheral blood. The TCR comes from a man aged 60 to 75 who had recovered from COVID-19.

In DNA form, the CDR3 reads TGTGCCAGCTCACCGTCGGAGGGGGCCCCCTACTATGGCTACACCTTC. It yields the protein CASSPSEGAPYYGYTF. The rearrangement uses TRBV18 and TRBJ1-2; 7 bases match TRBD1. V shed 3 bases and J 3 bases; nucleotides not matched to a gene: 10. There are 16 residues in the CDR3. Germline values: CDR1 KGHSH, CDR2 LQKENI.